This entry features one T cell receptor (beta chain) sequence. As defined, naive CD8 cells were CD45RO-negative and positively selected for CCR7, with terminally differentiated effector memory CD45RA+ cells excluded. CDR1 is LGHNA, CDR2 YNFKEQ, per germline. V lost 0 bases, J lost 5 bases, and 5 bases lay in between. CDR3 length: 12 residues. These data come from a study of shared clonotypes between healthy human individuals. Each subset's genomic DNA was split evenly across several immunoSEQ plates. Repertoires were generated with immunoSEQ multiplex PCR, while TCRdb's copy carries only in-frame clones and drops some. The table includes 2 million or so clones, about 95% detected once.

V gene TRBV4-2 combines with J gene TRBJ2-7; D is unclear. The specimen sequenced was naive CD8+ T cells sorted from blood. The source of this sequence is a man aged 18 to 30 in good health. The CDR3 nucleotides read TGTGCCAGCAGCCAAGATGCCCACGAGCAGTACTTC. As protein: CASSQDAHEQYF.